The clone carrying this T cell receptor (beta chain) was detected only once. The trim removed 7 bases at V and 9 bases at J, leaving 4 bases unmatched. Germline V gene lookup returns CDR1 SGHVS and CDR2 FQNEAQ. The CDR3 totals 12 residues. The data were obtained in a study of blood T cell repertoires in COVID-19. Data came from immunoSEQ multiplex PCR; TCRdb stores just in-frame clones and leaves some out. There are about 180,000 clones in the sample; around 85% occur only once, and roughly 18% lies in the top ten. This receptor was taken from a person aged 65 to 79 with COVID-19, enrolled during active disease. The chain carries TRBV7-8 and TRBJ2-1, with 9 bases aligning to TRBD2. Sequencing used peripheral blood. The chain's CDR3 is CASTGLALEQFF. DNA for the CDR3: TGTGCCAGCACGGGACTAGCACTTGAGCAGTTCTTC.